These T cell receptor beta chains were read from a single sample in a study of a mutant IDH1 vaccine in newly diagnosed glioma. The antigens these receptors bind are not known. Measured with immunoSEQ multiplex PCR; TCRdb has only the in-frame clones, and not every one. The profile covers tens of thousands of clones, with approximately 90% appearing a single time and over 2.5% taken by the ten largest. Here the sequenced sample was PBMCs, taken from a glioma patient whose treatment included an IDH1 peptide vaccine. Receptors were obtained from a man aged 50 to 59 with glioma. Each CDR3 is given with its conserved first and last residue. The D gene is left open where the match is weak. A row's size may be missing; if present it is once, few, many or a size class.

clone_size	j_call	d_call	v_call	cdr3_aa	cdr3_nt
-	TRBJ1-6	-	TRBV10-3	CATRGRNNSPLHF	TGTGCCACCCGGGGCAGGAATAATTCACCCCTCCACTTT
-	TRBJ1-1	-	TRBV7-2	CASSRRQNTEAFF	TGTGCCAGCAGCCGACGGCAGAACACTGAAGCTTTCTTT
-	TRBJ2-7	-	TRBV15	CATSSVERATPYEQYF	TGTGCCACCAGCAGCGTCGAGCGGGCGACACCCTACGAGCAGTACTTC
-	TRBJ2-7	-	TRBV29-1	CSVAFPGPYEQYF	TGCAGCGTTGCTTTTCCGGGACCCTACGAGCAGTACTTC
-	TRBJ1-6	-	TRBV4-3	CASSQSRVRVNSPLHF	TGCGCCAGCAGCCAATCCCGAGTGAGGGTAAATTCACCCCTCCACTTT
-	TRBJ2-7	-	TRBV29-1	CSVEGPRYEQYF	TGCAGCGTTGAAGGCCCGCGCTACGAGCAGTACTTC
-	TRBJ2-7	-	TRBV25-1	CASSEAGRSYEQYF	TGTGCCAGCAGTGAAGCGGGACGCTCCTACGAGCAGTACTTC
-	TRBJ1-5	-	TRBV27	CASSLSGPGRQPQHF	TGTGCCAGCAGTTTATCAGGCCCAGGCAGACAGCCCCAGCATTTT
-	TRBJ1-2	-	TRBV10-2	CASRGWAPPPYPDGYTF	TGCGCCAGCCGTGGATGGGCACCGCCACCATACCCAGATGGCTACACCTTC
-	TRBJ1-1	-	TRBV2	CASVGQMNTEAFF	TGTGCCAGTGTGGGGCAAATGAACACTGAAGCTTTCTTT
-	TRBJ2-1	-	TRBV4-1	CASSQTSSRGNEQFF	TGCGCCAGCAGCCAGACTTCGTCCCGGGGCAATGAGCAGTTCTTC
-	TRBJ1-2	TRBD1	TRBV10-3	CAISEPPRLDRGRYGYTF	TGTGCCATCAGTGAACCCCCGAGGCTGGACAGGGGAAGATATGGCTACACCTTC
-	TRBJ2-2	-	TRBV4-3	CASSQGLFGNTGELFF	TGCGCCAGCAGCCAAGGTCTGTTCGGGAACACCGGGGAGCTGTTTTTT
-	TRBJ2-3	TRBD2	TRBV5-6	CASGLAGGAQYF	TGTGCCAGCGGACTAGCGGGAGGGGCGCAGTATTTT
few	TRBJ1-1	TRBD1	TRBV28	CASSPGQGDEAFF	TGTGCCAGCAGCCCGGGACAGGGGGATGAAGCTTTCTTT
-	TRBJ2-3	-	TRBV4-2	CASSRPSLEITDTQYF	TGTGCCAGCAGCCGCCCCAGCCTAGAAATCACAGATACGCAGTATTTT
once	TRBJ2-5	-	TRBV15	CATSSYEAETQYF	TGTGCCACCAGCAGTTACGAAGCGGAGACCCAGTACTTC
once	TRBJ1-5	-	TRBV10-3	CAASTENSNQPQHF	TGTGCCGCCTCGACAGAAAATAGCAATCAGCCCCAGCATTTT
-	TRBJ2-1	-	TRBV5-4	CASSLGRDLQYNEQFF	TGTGCCAGCAGCCTGGGCCGGGATCTCCAATACAATGAGCAGTTCTTC
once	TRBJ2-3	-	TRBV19	CASSIAGTPDTQYF	TGTGCCAGTAGTATAGCCGGGACCCCGGATACGCAGTATTTT
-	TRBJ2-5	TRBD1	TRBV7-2	CASSQRTGQETQYF	TGTGCCAGCAGCCAGCGGACAGGGCAAGAGACCCAGTACTTC
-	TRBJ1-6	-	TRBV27	CASSLFPRGAESPLHF	TGTGCCAGCAGTTTATTCCCAAGAGGGGCTGAATCACCCCTCCACTTT
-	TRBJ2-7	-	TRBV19	CASRNVGYEQYF	TGTGCCAGTAGAAACGTAGGGTACGAGCAGTACTTC
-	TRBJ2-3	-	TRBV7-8	CASSFTLAGYTDTQYF	TGTGCCAGCAGCTTCACACTAGCAGGGTACACAGATACGCAGTATTTT
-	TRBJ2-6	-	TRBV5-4	CASSLKVSGANVLTF	TGTGCCAGCAGCTTGAAGGTTTCTGGGGCCAACGTCCTGACTTTC
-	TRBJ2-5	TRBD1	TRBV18	CASSPPGQGETQYF	TGTGCCAGCTCACCACCAGGACAGGGGGAGACCCAGTACTTC
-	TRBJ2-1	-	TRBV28	CASRGGDYNEQFF	TGTGCCAGTCGAGGCGGCGATTACAATGAGCAGTTCTTC
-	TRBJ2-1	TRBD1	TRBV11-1	CASSPGTGGWNEQFF	TGTGCCAGCAGCCCCGGGACAGGGGGCTGGAATGAGCAGTTCTTC
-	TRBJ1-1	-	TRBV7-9	CASSLDRIEAFF	TGTGCCAGCAGCTTAGACAGGATTGAAGCTTTCTTT
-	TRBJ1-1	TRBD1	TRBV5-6	CASSLYYRGQNTEAFF	TGTGCCAGCAGCTTATACTACAGGGGACAAAACACTGAAGCTTTCTTT
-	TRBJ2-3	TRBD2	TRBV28	CASSAAPGASGGATDTQYF	TGTGCCAGCAGCGCCGCACCCGGGGCTAGCGGGGGGGCGACAGATACGCAGTATTTT
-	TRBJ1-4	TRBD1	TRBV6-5	CASSLTGINEKLFF	TGTGCCAGCAGTCTGACAGGGATTAATGAAAAACTGTTTTTT
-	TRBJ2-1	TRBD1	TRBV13	CASSDRGNNEQFF	TGTGCCAGCAGCGACAGGGGAAACAATGAGCAGTTCTTC
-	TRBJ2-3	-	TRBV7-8	CASSLSRGADTQYF	TGTGCCAGCAGCTTATCTCGGGGAGCAGATACGCAGTATTTT
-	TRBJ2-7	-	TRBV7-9	CASSSTRPVRIQPYEQYF	TGTGCCAGCAGCTCTACCCGACCGGTGCGCATCCAGCCCTACGAGCAGTACTTC
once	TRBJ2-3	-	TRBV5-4	CASSWGSGPSTDTQYF	TGTGCCAGCAGCTGGGGAAGTGGGCCTAGCACAGATACGCAGTATTTT
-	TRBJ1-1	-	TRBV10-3	CAISDQGSAFF	TGTGCCATCAGTGACCAGGGATCAGCTTTCTTT
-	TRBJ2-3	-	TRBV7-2	CASSPGPDTQYF	TGTGCCAGCAGCCCCGGGCCAGATACGCAGTATTTT
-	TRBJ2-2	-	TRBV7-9	CASSPRANTGELFF	TGTGCCAGCAGCCCCCGGGCGAACACCGGGGAGCTGTTTTTT
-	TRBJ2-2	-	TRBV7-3	CASSELSRGGELFF	TGTGCCAGCAGCGAATTGTCCAGGGGTGGGGAGCTGTTTTTT
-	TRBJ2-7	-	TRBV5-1	CASSFGTHSYEQYF	TGCGCCAGCAGCTTTGGGACTCACTCCTACGAGCAGTACTTC
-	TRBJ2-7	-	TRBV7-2	CASSFSGGLGEQYF	TGTGCCAGCAGCTTTTCCGGCGGTCTGGGCGAGCAGTACTTC
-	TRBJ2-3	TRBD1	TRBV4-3	CASSQDRFSTDTQYF	TGCGCCAGCAGCCAGGACAGGTTCTCCACAGATACGCAGTATTTT
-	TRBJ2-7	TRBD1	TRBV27	CASSLGQGLGEQYF	TGTGCCAGCAGTTTAGGACAGGGTTTGGGCGAGCAGTACTTC